These 19 T cell receptor beta chains were sequenced from one sample in a study of PD-1 blockade in classical Hodgkin lymphoma. Clones were read by immunoSEQ multiplex PCR, and TCRdb kept only the in-frame ones, dropping some. The data show 25,000 to 30,000 clones, less than 80% seen once. Time point of the sample: cycle 4 day 1 (C4D1), after 5 to 7 weeks of nivolumab. Every patient relapsed after autologous stem cell transplantation, and brentuximab vedotin exposure varied. Researchers used magnetic negative selection to pull out pure CD4+ T cells from thawed PBMCs. The material sequenced was CD4+ T cells from blood, taken before the fourth cycle of nivolumab. The receptors were sampled from a human donor with classical Hodgkin lymphoma.

The chain is built from TRBV11-2 and TRBJ2-1; D not resolved. The CDR3 extends over 13 amino acids. CDR1 SGHAT and CDR2 FQNNGV come from the germline V gene. Trimming shortened V by 3 bases and J by 6 bases, and 9 bases separated the two germline ends. The CDR3 loop reads CASSFPPGNEQFF. The DNA for the CDR3 is TGTGCCAGCAGCTTCCCCCCTGGCAATGAGCAGTTCTTC.

The chain carries TRBV27 and TRBJ1-2; 8 bases fit TRBD1. The CDR3 has 16 residues. CDR1 is MNHEY, CDR2 SMNVEV, per germline (reference sequence). Unmatched junction bases numbered 9, after V lost 2 bases and J lost 4 bases. This chain's CDR3 is CASSLHQGARIYGYTF. The DNA of the CDR3 is TGTGCCAGCAGTTTACATCAGGGGGCGAGAATCTATGGCTACACCTTC.

The chain employs TRBV27 and TRBJ2-7; 10 nucleotides match TRBD1. V dropped 2 bases and J dropped 6; count of bases not matched to a gene: 10. Per the germline V gene, CDR1 is MNHEY and CDR2 is SMNVEV (reference sequence). This CDR3 has 16 residues. This CDR3 is CASSLLPGTGDSEQYF. The DNA for the CDR3 is TGTGCCAGCAGTTTACTCCCCGGGACAGGGGATTCCGAGCAGTACTTC.

The chain joins TRBV11-2 to TRBJ2-5; 10 bases are shared with TRBD2. The J call may be wrong; the DNA end is better matched by TRBJ2-7. Germline V gene lookup returns CDR1 SGHAT and CDR2 FQNNGV. CDR3 length: 15 amino acids. CDR3 region: CASSFLAGVSYEQYF. The CDR3 DNA follows: TGTGCCAGCAGCTTCCTAGCGGGGGTCTCCTACGAGCAGTACTTC.

The sample holds one count of this clone. V usage is TRBV19 and J usage is TRBJ2-1, with D possibly TRBD1 on 5 matching bases. Germline values: CDR1 LNHDA, CDR2 SQIVND (reference sequence). The CDR3 length is 16 residues. V was cut by 2 bases and J by 0 bases, with 11 bases left in between. Written as DNA, the CDR3 is TGTGCCAGTAGTATATTCAGGGTGAGCTCCTACAATGAGCAGTTCTTC. It codes for CASSIFRVSSYNEQFF.

The V and J genes are TRBV10-3 and TRBJ2-3; weak D call: TRBD1 (6 bases). Germline V gene data show CDR1 as ENHRY and CDR2 as SYGVKD. Trimming pared 1 base from V and 3 bases from J, leaving 8 bases between. The CDR3 has 14 residues. The CDR3 here is CAISEYRETDTQYF. DNA for the CDR3: TGTGCCATCAGTGAGTACAGGGAAACAGATACGCAGTATTTT.

CDR3 residues: CASSYGDRGRNEKLFF. The CDR3 DNA reads as TGTGCCAGCAGTTACGGGGACAGGGGGCGCAATGAAAAACTGTTTTTT. This chain uses TRBV6-5 with TRBJ1-4; TRBD1 matches 12 bases. Germline CDR1 MNHEY, CDR2 SVGAGI. The CDR3 contains 16 residues. Unmatched junction bases numbered 3, after V lost 2 bases and J lost 5 bases.

This clone was found once. The chain uses TRBV10-3 and TRBJ1-1; D is undetermined. The germline V gene has CDR1 ENHRY and CDR2 SYGVKD. This CDR3 contains 16 residues. Between the trimmed V and J ends, which lost 6 bases and 5 bases, there was a span of 22 bases. For the CDR3, the DNA is TGTGCCATCAGCTATAATCTAGCACTTCCCACTACTGAAGCTTTCTTT. It encodes CAISYNLALPTTEAFF.

Notes on this clone: The junction does not match germline at one end; this may be a read error. The rearrangement joins TRBV7-7 to TRBJ2-5; tentatively, D is TRBD1 (6 bases). CDR1 and CDR2 from the germline V gene are SSHAT and FNYEAQ (reference sequence). The CDR3 sequence is 16 residues long. In nucleotides, the CDR3 is TGTGCTAGCAGCTTAGGATCCGGGGACAACCAAGAGACCCAGTACTTC. It encodes CASSLGSGDNQETQYF. Filled out from reference TRBV7-7 and TRBJ2-5, the complete variable domain reads GAGVSQSPRYKVTKRGQDVTLRCDPISSHATLYWYQQALGQGPEFLTYFNYEAQPDKSGLPSDRFSAERPEGSISTLTIQRTEQRDSAMYRCASSLGSGDNQETQYFGPGTRLLVL.

The chain recombines TRBV18 with TRBJ1-2; maybe TRBD1 (6 bases). V shed 3 bases and J shed 4 bases, with 12 bases lying between them. The germline V gene encodes CDR1 KGHSH and CDR2 LQKENI. The CDR3 loop spans 14 amino acids. The chain's CDR3 is CASSPVQGTYGYTF. CDR3 sequence (DNA): TGTGCCAGCTCACCGGTACAGGGAACCTATGGCTACACCTTC.

V gene TRBV30 combines with J gene TRBJ2-7; 7 bases match TRBD1. Unmatched junction bases numbered 5, after V lost 0 bases and J lost 6 bases. CDR3 length equals 13 residues. From germline, CDR1 is GTSNPN and CDR2 SVGIG (reference sequence). The CDR3 spells CAWSVPGGIEQYF. The CDR3 DNA reads TGTGCCTGGAGTGTACCAGGGGGTATCGAGCAGTACTTC.

V and J are TRBV5-6 and TRBJ1-2; 8 nucleotides align to TRBD1. The V gene end was trimmed by 4 bases and the J gene end by 3 bases; junction bases not matched to a gene: 14. This CDR3 spans 17 amino acids. Germline CDR1 is SGHDT and CDR2 is YYEEEE. The CDR3 coding sequence is TGTGCCAGCAGCCCTGACAGGGGACGGACCCCCCACTATGGCTACACCTTC. This translates into CASSPDRGRTPHYGYTF.

This clone has just a few counts. This chain connects TRBV10-3 to TRBJ1-5; 10 nucleotides align to TRBD1. Germline CDR1 is ENHRY and CDR2 is SYGVKD. V trimming: 3 bases; J trimming: 0 bases; junction bases outside the gene matches: 11. The CDR3 runs 19 residues. The CDR3 sequence is CAISDPRQGAGGSNQPQHF. For the CDR3, the DNA is TGTGCCATCAGTGACCCCAGACAGGGGGCTGGGGGTAGCAATCAGCCCCAGCATTTT.

The chain combines TRBV5-1 with TRBJ1-1; 7 nucleotides align to TRBD1. This CDR3 region has 14 residues. V was clipped by 0 bases and J by 4 bases; unmatched bases: 3. CDR1 is SGHRS, CDR2 YFSETQ, per germline. CDR3: CASSLDRGPTEAFF. DNA for the CDR3: TGCGCCAGCAGCTTGGACAGGGGTCCCACTGAAGCTTTCTTT. Drawing the rest from reference TRBV5-1 and TRBJ1-1, the complete variable domain is KAGVTQTPRYLIKTRGQQVTLSCSPISGHRSVSWYQQTPGQGLQFLFEYFSETQRNKGNFPGRFSGRQFSNSRSEMNVSTLELGDSALYLCASSLDRGPTEAFFGQGTRLTVV.

V gene TRBV5-1 combines with J gene TRBJ1-2; 8 bases line up with TRBD1. The CDR3 has 16 residues. V lost 1 base, J lost 4 bases, and 9 bases stayed unmatched. Germline loops: CDR1 SGHRS, CDR2 YFSETQ. The CDR3 region is CASSLTGGGGVYGYTF. The DNA of the CDR3 is TGCGCCAGCAGCTTGACAGGGGGAGGGGGCGTCTATGGCTACACCTTC.

This clone was seen a few times. The J gene is TRBJ1-5, the V gene TRBV7-9, with D possibly TRBD1 on 6 matching bases. The CDR3 is 15 amino acids. Germline V CDR1 and CDR2: SEHNR, FQNEAQ (reference sequence). V was cut by 6 bases and J by 0 bases, with 12 bases left in between. The DNA of the CDR3 is TGTGCCAGCAGTCCATGGACAGATAGCAATCAGCCCCAGCATTTT. This translates into CASSPWTDSNQPQHF. Using reference TRBV7-9 and TRBJ1-5 for the parts outside the CDR3, the full variable domain is DTGVSQNPRHKITKRGQNVTFRCDPISEHNRLYWYRQTLGQGPEFLTYFQNEAQLEKSRLLSDRFSAERPKGSFSTLEIQRTEQGDSAMYLCASSPWTDSNQPQHFGDGTRLSIL.

The V call is TRBV27, the J call TRBJ2-5; D is uncertain. V shed 2 bases and J shed 5 bases, with 9 bases lying between them. Germline CDR1 MNHEY, CDR2 SMNVEV (reference sequence). This CDR3 region has 13 residues. CDR3 DNA: TGTGCCAGCAGTTTAGGAGTCCGGGAGACCCAGTACTTC. Its protein product is CASSLGVRETQYF.

CDR3 amino acids: CASSVGEGAMNQPQHF. CDR3 sequence (DNA): TGTGCCAGCAGCGTAGGTGAGGGGGCGATGAATCAGCCCCAGCATTTT. The gene calls are TRBV9 and TRBJ1-5, with 7 bases fitting TRBD1. Germline V gene sequence: CDR1 SGDLS, CDR2 YYNGEE. The J segment lost 4 bases and the V segment lost 0 bases, leaving 7 bases of the junction unmatched. The CDR3 extends over 16 amino acids.

V gene TRBV7-2 combines with J gene TRBJ2-3, with a tentative D call TRBD2 (5 bases). With 2 bases removed from V and 6 bases from J, the gap between germline ends came to 12 bases. This CDR3 spans 14 amino acids. CDR1 is SGHTA, CDR2 FQGNSA, per germline. In DNA form, the CDR3 reads TGTGCCAGCAGCTTACGGAGGTCCGCGGATACGCAGTATTTT. Translation: CASSLRRSADTQYF.